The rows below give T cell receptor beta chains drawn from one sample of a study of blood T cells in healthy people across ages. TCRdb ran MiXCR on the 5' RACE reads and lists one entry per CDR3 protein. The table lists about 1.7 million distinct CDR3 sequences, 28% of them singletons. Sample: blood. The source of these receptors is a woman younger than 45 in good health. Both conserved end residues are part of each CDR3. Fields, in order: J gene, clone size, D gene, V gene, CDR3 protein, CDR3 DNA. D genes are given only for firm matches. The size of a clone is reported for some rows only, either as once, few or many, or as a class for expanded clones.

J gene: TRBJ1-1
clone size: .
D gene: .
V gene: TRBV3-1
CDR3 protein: CASSREQGRVTEAFF
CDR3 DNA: TGTGCCAGCAGCCGCGAGCAGGGGCGGGTCACTGAAGCTTTCTTT

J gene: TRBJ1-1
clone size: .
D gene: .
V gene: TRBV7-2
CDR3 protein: CASFMGGSGTEAFF
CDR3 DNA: TGTGCCAGCTTCATGGGGGGTTCGGGCACTGAAGCTTTCTTT

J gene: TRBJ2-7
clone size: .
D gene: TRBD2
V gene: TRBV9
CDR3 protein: CASSVGTSATYEQYF
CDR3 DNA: TGTGCCAGCAGCGTAGGGACTAGCGCTACCTACGAGCAGTACTTC

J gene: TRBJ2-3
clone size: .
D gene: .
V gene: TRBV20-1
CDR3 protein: CSAAQRAENTDTQYF
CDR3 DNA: TGCAGTGCTGCCCAGAGAGCTGAAAACACAGATACGCAGTATTTT

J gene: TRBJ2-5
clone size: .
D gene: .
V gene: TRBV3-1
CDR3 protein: CASSGPGVTQYF
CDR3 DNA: TGTGCCAGCAGCGGGCCCGGCGTGACCCAGTACTTC

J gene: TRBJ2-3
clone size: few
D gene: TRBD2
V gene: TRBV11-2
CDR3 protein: CASSSRTSERTDTQYF
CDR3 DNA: TGTGCCAGCAGCTCCCGGACTAGTGAGAGGACAGATACGCAGTATTTT

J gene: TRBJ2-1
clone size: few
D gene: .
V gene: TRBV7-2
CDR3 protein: CATTLAAEQFF
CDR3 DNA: TGTGCCACCACCCTGGCGGCGGAGCAGTTCTTC

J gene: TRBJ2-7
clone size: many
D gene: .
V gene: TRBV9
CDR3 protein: CASSVGGEGYEQYF
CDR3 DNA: TGTGCCAGCAGCGTAGGGGGTGAGGGATACGAGCAGTACTTC

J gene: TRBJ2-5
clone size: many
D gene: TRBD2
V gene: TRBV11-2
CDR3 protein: CASSSPGLEASETQYF
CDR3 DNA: TGTGCCAGCAGCTCTCCGGGACTAGAAGCTTCGGAGACCCAGTACTTC

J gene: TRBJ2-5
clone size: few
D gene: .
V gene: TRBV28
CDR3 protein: CASSLFGSEETQYF
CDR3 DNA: TGTGCCAGCAGTTTATTTGGGAGTGAGGAGACCCAGTACTTC

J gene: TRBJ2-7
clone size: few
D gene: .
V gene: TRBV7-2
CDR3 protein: CASSLDGARAISWGEEQYF
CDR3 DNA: TGTGCCAGCAGCTTAGACGGGGCTCGGGCGATAAGTTGGGGGGAGGAGCAGTACTTC

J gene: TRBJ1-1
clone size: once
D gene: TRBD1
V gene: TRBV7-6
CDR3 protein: CASSSPPQGDTEAFF
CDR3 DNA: TGTGCCAGCAGCTCCCCCCCACAGGGGGACACTGAAGCTTTCTTT

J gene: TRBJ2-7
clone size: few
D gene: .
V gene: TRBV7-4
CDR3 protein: CASSLSGTLPYEQYF
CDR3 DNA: TGTGCCAGCAGCTTGTCCGGGACACTACCCTACGAGCAGTACTTC

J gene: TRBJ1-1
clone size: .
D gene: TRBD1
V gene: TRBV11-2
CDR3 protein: CASSQSDRGNTEAFF
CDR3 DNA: TGTGCCAGCAGCCAGTCGGACAGGGGGAACACTGAAGCTTTCTTT

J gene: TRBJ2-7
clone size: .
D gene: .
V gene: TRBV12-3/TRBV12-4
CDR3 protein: CASGGQGYYEQYF
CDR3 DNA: TGTGCCAGCGGTGGCCAGGGATACTACGAGCAGTACTTC

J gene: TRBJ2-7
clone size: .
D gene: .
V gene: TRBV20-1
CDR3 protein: CSARSTDSAYEQYF
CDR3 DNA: TGCAGTGCTAGATCAACGGACTCCGCCTACGAGCAGTACTTC

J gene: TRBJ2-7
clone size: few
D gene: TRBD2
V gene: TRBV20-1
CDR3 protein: CSASLAGYEQYF
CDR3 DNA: TGCAGTGCTTCACTAGCGGGCTACGAGCAGTACTTC

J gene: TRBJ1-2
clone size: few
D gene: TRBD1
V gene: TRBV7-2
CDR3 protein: CASSGWGRGEKANGYTF
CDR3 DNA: TGTGCCAGCAGCGGTTGGGGCAGGGGGGAAAAAGCCAATGGCTACACCTTC

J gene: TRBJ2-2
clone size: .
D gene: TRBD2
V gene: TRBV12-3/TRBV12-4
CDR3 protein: CASSPGTSESGELFF
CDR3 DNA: TGTGCCAGCAGCCCCGGGACTAGCGAAAGCGGGGAGCTGTTTTTT

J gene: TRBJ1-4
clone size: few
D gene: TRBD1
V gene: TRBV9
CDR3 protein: CASSPNRGPYEKLFF
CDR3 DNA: TGTGCCAGCAGCCCCAACAGGGGACCGTATGAAAAACTGTTTTTT

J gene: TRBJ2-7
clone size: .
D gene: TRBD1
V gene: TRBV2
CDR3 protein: CASTWDRRYEQYF
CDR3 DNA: TGTGCCAGCACCTGGGACAGGCGGTACGAGCAGTACTTC

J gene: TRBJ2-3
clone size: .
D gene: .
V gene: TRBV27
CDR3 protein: CASSSRVGGTDTQYF
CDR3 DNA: TGTGCCAGCAGTTCTCGGGTGGGGGGCACAGATACGCAGTATTTT

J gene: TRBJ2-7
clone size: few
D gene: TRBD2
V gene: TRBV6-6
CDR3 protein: CVSSYSIQREYEQYF
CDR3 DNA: TGTGTCAGCAGTTACTCGATCCAGCGGGAATACGAGCAGTACTTC

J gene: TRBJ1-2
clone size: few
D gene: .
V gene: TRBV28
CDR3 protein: CASRSPTGGYGYTF
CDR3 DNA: TGTGCCAGCAGATCGCCGACAGGCGGCTATGGCTACACCTTC

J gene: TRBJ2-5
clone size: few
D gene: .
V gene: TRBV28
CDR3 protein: CASSLAGLAEQYF
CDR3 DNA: TGTGCCAGCAGTTTAGCAGGGCTCGCGGAGCAGTACTTC

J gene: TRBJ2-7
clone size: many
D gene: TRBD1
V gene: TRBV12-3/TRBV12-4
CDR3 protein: CASSSTGVYEQYF
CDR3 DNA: TGCGCCAGCAGTTCTACAGGGGTCTACGAGCAGTACTTC

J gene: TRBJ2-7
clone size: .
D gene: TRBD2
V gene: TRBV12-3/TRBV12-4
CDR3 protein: CASSHRGLAGNYEQYF
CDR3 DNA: TGTGCCAGCAGCCACCGTGGACTAGCGGGAAACTACGAGCAGTACTTC

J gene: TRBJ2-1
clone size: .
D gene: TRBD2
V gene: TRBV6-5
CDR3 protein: CASSELARSYNEQFF
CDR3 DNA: TGTGCCAGCAGTGAACTAGCGCGCTCCTACAATGAGCAGTTCTTC

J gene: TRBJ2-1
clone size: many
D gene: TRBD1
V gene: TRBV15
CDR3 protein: CATSRATGADEQFF
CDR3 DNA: TGTGCCACCAGCAGGGCTACAGGGGCCGATGAGCAGTTCTTC

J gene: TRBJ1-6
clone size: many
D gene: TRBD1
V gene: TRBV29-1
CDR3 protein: CSVVAGTGYNSPLHF
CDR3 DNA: TGCAGCGTTGTGGCCGGGACAGGCTATAATTCACCCCTCCACTTT

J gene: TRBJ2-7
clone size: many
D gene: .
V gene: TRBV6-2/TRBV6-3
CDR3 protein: CASTPGGQRIYEQYF
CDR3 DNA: TGTGCCAGCACGCCGGGGGGACAAAGGATCTACGAGCAGTACTTC

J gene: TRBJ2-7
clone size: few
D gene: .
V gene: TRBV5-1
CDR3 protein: CASSLYTGQTYEQYF
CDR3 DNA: TGCGCCAGCAGCTTGTATACAGGGCAAACCTACGAGCAGTACTTC

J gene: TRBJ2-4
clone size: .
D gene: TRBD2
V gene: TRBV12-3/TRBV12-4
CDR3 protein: CAGGGPDIQYF
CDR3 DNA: TGTGCCGGCGGGGGGCCCGACATTCAGTACTTC

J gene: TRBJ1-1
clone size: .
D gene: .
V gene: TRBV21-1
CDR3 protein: CASSNSNLNTEAFF
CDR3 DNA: TGTGCCAGCAGCAACTCTAACCTGAACACTGAAGCTTTCTTT

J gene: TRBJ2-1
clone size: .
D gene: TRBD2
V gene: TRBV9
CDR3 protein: CASSVEASGGLGEQFF
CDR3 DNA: TGTGCCAGCAGCGTAGAGGCTAGCGGGGGGTTAGGTGAGCAGTTCTTC

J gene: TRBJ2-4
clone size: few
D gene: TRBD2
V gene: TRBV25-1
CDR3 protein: CASSDSGEGVYAKNIQYF
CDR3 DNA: TGTGCCAGCAGTGACTCGGGGGAGGGAGTGTATGCCAAAAACATTCAGTACTTC

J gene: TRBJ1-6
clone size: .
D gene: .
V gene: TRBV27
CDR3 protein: CASSLPFVSSPLHF
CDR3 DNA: TGTGCCAGCAGTTTACCCTTCGTGTCGTCACCCCTCCACTTT

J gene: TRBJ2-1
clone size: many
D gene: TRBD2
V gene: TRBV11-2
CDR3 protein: CASSQQAGGYYNEQFF
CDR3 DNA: TGTGCCAGCAGCCAGCAAGCGGGGGGCTACTACAATGAGCAGTTCTTC

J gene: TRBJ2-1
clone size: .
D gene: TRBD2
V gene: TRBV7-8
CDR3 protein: CASSKSGGIYNEQFF
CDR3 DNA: TGTGCCAGCAGCAAGTCGGGGGGGATCTACAATGAGCAGTTCTTC

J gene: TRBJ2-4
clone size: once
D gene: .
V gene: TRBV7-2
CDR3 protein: CASREGVHLEQYF
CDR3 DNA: TGTGCCAGCAGAGAGGGGGTTCACTTGGAGCAGTACTTC

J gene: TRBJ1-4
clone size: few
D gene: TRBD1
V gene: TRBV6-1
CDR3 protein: CASSPRDRGPLTQEKLFF
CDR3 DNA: TGTGCCAGCAGCCCCCGGGACAGGGGCCCCCTCACCCAAGAAAAACTGTTTTTT

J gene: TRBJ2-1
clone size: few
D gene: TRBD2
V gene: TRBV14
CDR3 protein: CASSHIAGGPQFF
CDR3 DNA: TGTGCCAGCAGCCACATAGCGGGGGGGCCGCAGTTCTTC

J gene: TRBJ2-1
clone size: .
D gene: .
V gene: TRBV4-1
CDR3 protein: CTSSHRTEREQFF
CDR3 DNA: TGCACCAGCAGCCACCGAACCGAGCGTGAGCAGTTCTTC

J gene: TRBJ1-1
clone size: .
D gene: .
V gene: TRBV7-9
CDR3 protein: CASSTDSPEAFF
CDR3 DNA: TGTGCCAGCAGTACAGACAGTCCCGAAGCTTTCTTT

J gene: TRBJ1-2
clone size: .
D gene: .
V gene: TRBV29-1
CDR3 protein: CSVARGTGGYTF
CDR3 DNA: TGCAGCGTTGCTAGGGGAACGGGTGGCTACACCTTC

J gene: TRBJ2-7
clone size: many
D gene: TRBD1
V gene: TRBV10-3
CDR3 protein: CAISEPTGGMTEYF
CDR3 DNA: TGTGCCATCAGTGAGCCGACAGGGGGTATGACGGAGTACTTC

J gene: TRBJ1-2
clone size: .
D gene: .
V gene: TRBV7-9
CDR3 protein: CASSLESGRRYGYTF
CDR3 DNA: TGTGCCAGCAGCTTAGAGAGTGGGCGCAGGTATGGCTACACCTTC

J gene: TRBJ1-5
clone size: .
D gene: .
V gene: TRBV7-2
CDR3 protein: CASSLTSIQPQHF
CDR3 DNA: TGTGCCAGCAGCTTAACCTCTATTCAGCCCCAGCATTTT

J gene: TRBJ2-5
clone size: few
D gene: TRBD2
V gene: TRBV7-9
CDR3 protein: CASSLRGIAGGPETQYF
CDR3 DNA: TGTGCCAGCAGCCTCCGTGGAATAGCGGGAGGGCCGGAGACCCAGTACTTC

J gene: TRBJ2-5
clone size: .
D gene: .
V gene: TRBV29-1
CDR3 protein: CSVIRVLGSETQYF
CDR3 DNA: TGCAGCGTTATTAGGGTTTTGGGATCGGAGACCCAGTACTTC

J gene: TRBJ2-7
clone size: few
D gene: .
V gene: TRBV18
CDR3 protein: CASSRGEEQYF
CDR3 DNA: TGTGCCAGCTCACGAGGGGAAGAGCAGTACTTC

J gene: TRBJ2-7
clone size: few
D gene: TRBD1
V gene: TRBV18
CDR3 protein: CAGSPEDRIPYEQYF
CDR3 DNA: TGTGCCGGCTCACCAGAGGACAGGATCCCCTACGAGCAGTACTTC

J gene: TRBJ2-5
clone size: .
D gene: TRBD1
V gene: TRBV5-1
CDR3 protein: CASSLIVGTAQETQYF
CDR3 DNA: TGCGCCAGCAGCTTGATAGTTGGGACAGCCCAAGAGACCCAGTACTTC

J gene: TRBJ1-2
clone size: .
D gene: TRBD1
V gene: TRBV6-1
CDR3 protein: CTSSDSGQGRRGYTF
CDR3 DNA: TGTACCAGCAGTGACAGCGGACAGGGTCGGAGGGGCTACACCTTC

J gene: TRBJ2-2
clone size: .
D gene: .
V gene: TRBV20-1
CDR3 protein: CSAQGQSSTGELFF
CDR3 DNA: TGCAGTGCCCAAGGACAGTCGAGCACCGGGGAGCTGTTTTTT

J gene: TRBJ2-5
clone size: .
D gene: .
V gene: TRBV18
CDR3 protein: CASSPDGTGGETQYF
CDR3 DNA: TGTGCCAGCTCACCAGACGGGACCGGGGGAGAGACCCAGTACTTC

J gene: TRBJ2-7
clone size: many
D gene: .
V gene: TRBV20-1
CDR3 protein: CSAAGGPYEQYF
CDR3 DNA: TGCAGTGCTGCGGGTGGGCCCTACGAGCAGTACTTC